This T cell receptor (beta chain) appears in the sequencing data of a study of shared clonotypes between healthy human individuals. Overall study findings and caveats: A handful of donors had 5% to 6.5% of their naive CD4 clonotypes in common.

The naive CD8 fraction comprised CD45RO-negative cells positively selected for CCR7 and excluded terminally differentiated effector memory CD45RA+ cells. All participating donors were Caucasian adults from Nashville, Tennessee. The protocol was immunoSEQ multiplex PCR, while the TCRdb copy is restricted to in-frame clones and leaves out a portion. The table records more than 550,000 clones, 92% of them present only once. With respect to this clone: Its antigen is unknown.

Sequenced: naive CD8+ T cells sorted from blood. The TCR originated in a man between 25 and 39 years old in good health.

DNA of the CDR3: TGTGCCAGCAGTAAGGGACAGGGCACCTACGAGCAGTACTTC. The encoded protein is CASSKGQGTYEQYF. The rearrangement uses TRBV2 and TRBJ2-7, with TRBD1 matching over 9 bases. With V trimmed by 5 bases and J by 2 bases, 4 bases remained unmatched. Looked up from germline, CDR1 is SNHLY and CDR2 is FYNNEI. The CDR3 extends over 14 amino acids.